The entry that follows covers one T cell receptor beta chain sequence. No antigen is known for it. These data are taken from a study of cytomegalovirus exposure and HLA in healthy donors. Study findings and constraints: In vitro confirmation showed three CMV-associated chains to be CMV antigen specific. According to a later analysis, TCR clusters from the first cohort tended to co-occur in the 100 to 150 validation repertoires.

Germline assignment: CDR1 SGHNT and CDR2 YYREEE (reference sequence). V lost 5 bases, J lost 3 bases, and 11 bases lay in between. The CDR3 length is 13 residues. Sequenced by immunoSEQ multiplex PCR; TCRdb stores in-frame clones only, minus some. The sample consists of roughly 200,000 clones, roughly 81% of them appearing once. This TCR was recovered from a woman aged 25 to 39 in good health and CMV-seronegative. Sequenced material: PBMCs. The V call is TRBV5-4, the J call TRBJ1-2; TRBD1 might be the D (5 bases). CDR3 nucleotide sequence: TGTGCCAGCAGACGACAGAGCGACTATGGCTACACCTTC. Protein sequence: CASRRQSDYGYTF. Looking up the rest from reference TRBV5-4 and TRBJ1-2 gives the full variable domain: ETGVTQSPTHLIKTRGQQVTLRCSSQSGHNTVSWYQQALGQGPQFIFQYYREEENGRGNFPPRFSGLQFPNYSSELNVNALELDDSALYLCASRRQSDYGYTFGSGTRLTVV.